This T cell receptor beta chain was recovered during a study of blood T cell repertoires in COVID-19. Across the study: The analysed material was cDNA or gDNA that came from T cells, B-cell-depleted T cells, or PBMCs.

In the original analysis: Nucleated cell number was recorded as an estimate derived from reference gene primer amplification. Here immunoSEQ multiplex PCR was the method, and the copy in TCRdb shows in-frame clones only, minus some. Clone size and the V and J calls come from that table; the DNA yielded D and trimming. The data show 95,000 to 150,000 clones, 55% to 75% seen once. Trimming pared 3 bases from V and 0 bases from J, leaving 10 bases between. Germline CDR1 ENHRY, CDR2 SYGVKD. The CDR3 length is 15 residues. The rearrangement joins TRBV10-3 to TRBJ2-3, with a possible D match to TRBD2 (6 bases). This TCR derives from a woman aged 70 to 79 with acute or convalescent COVID-19. The sample consisted of peripheral blood. This chain's CDR3 is CAISDGGTSTDTQYF. CDR3 nucleotides: TGTGCCATCAGTGATGGGGGGACTAGCACAGATACGCAGTATTTT.